Below, one T cell receptor (beta chain) is given with its context. The antigen remains unidentified. The data belong to a study of shared clonotypes between healthy human individuals. Findings and limits, study-wide: Naive subsets typically showed greater estimated richness than memory subsets.

Splitting of each subset's genomic DNA was done evenly across several immunoSEQ plates. Repertoires were generated with immunoSEQ multiplex PCR, while TCRdb's copy carries only in-frame clones and drops some. The data contain roughly 1,000,000 clones, about four fifths of them singletons. The germline V gene encodes CDR1 SGHTA and CDR2 FQGNSA. V was cut by 5 bases and J by 13 bases, with 17 bases left in between. CDR3 size: 13 residues. The sequence came from a man aged 18 to 35 in good health. Some clones in this sample may be carry-over from other donors' samples. V gene TRBV7-2 combines with J gene TRBJ2-2; D gene uncertain. Sample: memory CD4+ T cells from PBMCs. Indicated subset: CD45RA-negative fraction. The CDR3, as DNA: TGTGCCAGCAGCCCCGTGAGTCGTCGAGTGCTGTTTTTT. Its protein product is CASSPVSRRVLFF.